This T cell receptor beta chain was found in a study of identical twins. V dropped 3 bases and J dropped 6 bases, with 12 bases sitting between them. Germline-derived CDR1 and CDR2 are DFQATT and SNEGSKA (reference sequence). The CDR3 length is 13 residues. One entry per CDR3 protein results from TCRdb running MiXCR on the 5' RACE reads. This sample has 300,000 to 400,000 distinct CDR3 sequences, with 7% to 9.5% found just once. The clonotype originates from a woman between 45 and 60 years old in good health. The J gene is TRBJ2-1, the V gene TRBV20-1; D may be TRBD2 (5 bases). Sequenced material: naive T cells sorted from blood. The CDR3 nucleotides are TGCAGTGCTAGTATGGTTGCGGGCAATGAGCAGTTCTTC. It specifies CSASMVAGNEQFF.